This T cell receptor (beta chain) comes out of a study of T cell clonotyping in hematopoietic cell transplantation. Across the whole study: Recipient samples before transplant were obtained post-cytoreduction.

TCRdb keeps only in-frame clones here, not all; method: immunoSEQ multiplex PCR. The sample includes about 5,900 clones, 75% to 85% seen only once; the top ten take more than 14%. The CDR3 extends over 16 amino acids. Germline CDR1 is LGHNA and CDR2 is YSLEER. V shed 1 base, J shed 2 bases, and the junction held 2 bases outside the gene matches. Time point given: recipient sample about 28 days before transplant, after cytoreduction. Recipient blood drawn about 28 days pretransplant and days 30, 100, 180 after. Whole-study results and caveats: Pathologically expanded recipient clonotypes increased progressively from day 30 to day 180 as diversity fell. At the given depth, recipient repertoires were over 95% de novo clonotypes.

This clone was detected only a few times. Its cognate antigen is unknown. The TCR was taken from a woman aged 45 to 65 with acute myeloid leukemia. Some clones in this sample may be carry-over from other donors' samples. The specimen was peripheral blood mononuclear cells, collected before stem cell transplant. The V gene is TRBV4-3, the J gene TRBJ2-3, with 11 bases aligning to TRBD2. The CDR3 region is CASSQGLAGNTDTQYF. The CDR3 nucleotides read TGCGCCAGCAGCCAAGGACTAGCGGGGAACACAGATACGCAGTATTTT.